The present entry profiles one T cell receptor (beta chain) with its context. Germline V gene data show CDR1 as LNHDA and CDR2 as SQIVND (reference sequence). The CDR3 consists of 15 residues. V was clipped by 3 bases and J by 5 bases; unmatched bases: 7. The data originate from a study of blood T cell repertoires in COVID-19. Study information: There were acute and convalescent COVID-19 samples, and they came from the United States, Italy and Spain.

Libraries were prepared by immunoSEQ multiplex PCR; TCRdb keeps only in-frame clonotypes and omits some of them. Found here are hundreds of thousands of clones, more than 80% of them singletons; the top ten hold around 1.1%. This sequence was found in a man in his thirties or forties who had recovered from COVID-19. What was sequenced was PBMCs or T cells enriched from blood (not recorded which). The chain uses TRBV19 and TRBJ2-7; TRBD2 matches at 10 bases. The CDR3 DNA reads TGTGCCAGTAGTATTTATCTAGCGGGAGAGGACGAGCAGTACTTC. Protein: CASSIYLAGEDEQYF.